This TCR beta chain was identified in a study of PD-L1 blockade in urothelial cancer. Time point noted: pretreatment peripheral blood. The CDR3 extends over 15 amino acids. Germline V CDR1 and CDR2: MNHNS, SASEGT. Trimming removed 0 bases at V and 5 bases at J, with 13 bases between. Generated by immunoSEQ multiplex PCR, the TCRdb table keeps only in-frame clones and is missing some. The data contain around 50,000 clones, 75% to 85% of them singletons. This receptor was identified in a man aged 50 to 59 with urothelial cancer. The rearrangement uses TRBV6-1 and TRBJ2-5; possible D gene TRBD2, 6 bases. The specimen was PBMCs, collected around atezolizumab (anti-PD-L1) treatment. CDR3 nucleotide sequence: TGTGCCAGCAGTGAAGCAACTAGCCTTCGGGAGACCCAGTACTTC. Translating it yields CASSEATSLRETQYF.